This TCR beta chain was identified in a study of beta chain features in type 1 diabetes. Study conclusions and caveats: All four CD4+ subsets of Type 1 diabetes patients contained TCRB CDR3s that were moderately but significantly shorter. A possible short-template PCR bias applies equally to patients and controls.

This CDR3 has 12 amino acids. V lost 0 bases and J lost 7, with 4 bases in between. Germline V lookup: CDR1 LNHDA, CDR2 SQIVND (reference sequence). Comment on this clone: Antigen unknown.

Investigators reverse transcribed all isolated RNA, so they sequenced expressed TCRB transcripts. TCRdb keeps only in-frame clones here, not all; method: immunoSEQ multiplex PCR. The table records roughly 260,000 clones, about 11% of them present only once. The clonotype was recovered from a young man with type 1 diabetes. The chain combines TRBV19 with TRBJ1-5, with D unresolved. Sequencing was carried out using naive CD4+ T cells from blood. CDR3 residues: CASSIDQQPQHF. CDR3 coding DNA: TGTGCCAGTAGTATAGATCAGCAGCCCCAGCATTTT.